The entry below gives a single T cell receptor beta chain sequence along with its context. This CDR3 is missing its conserved last phenylalanine or tryptophan, likely due to a read error. The sample comes from a study of molecular identifiers for immune sequencing clone quantification. TCRdb reanalysed the PCR reads using MiXCR and keeps one entry per CDR3 protein. The sample holds approximately 590,000 distinct CDR3 sequences; about 25% are singletons and the top ten take 0.78%. J was trimmed by 4 bases and V by 4 bases; bases with no gene match: 1. The V gene's germline CDR1 is MNHEY and CDR2 SMNVEV (reference sequence). The CDR3 length is 12 residues.

This receptor was identified in a human donor in good health. Some libraries in this study had Jurkat cell RNA spiked in. Input material: naive CD8+ T cells from blood, with Jurkat cell RNA spiked in. Sample subset: FACS-sorted CD8+CD4-CCR7+CD45RA+ naive T cells. The rearrangement uses TRBV27 and TRBJ2-7; 7 bases line up with TRBD1. This chain's CDR3 is CASSSTGYEQYL. As DNA, the CDR3 is TGTGCCAGCAGTTCGACAGGGTACGAGCAGTACCTC.